This T cell receptor (beta chain) was profiled in a study of read filtering for tumor transcriptome and immune sequencing. Whole-study results and caveats: About 82% of IR-seq clonotypes had a single read, yet these held approximately 4% of reads.

Molecular barcoded adaptors covering alpha/delta and beta/gamma chains were used on 400 ng RNA. TCRdb reanalysed the reads using MiXCR and keeps one entry per CDR3 protein. The sample consists of over 7,500 distinct CDR3 sequences, around a sixth of them appearing once. This clonotype was observed at least ten times. Antigen unknown. Trimming removed 3 bases from V and 3 bases from J, with 11 bases in between. Germline CDR1 GTSNPN, CDR2 SVGIG (reference sequence). This CDR3 is built from 14 residues. Specimen: a population of CD138-negative cells sorted from bone marrow. The source is a donor over 35 with multiple myeloma. V gene TRBV30 combines with J gene TRBJ2-2, with D perhaps matching TRBD2 (6 bases). CDR3 nucleotides: TGTGCCTGGAGGGGCGGGGTCGACACCGGGGAGCTGTTTTTT. Its translation: CAWRGGVDTGELFF.